The 32 T cell receptor beta chains below were found in one sample sequenced in a study of beta chain features in type 1 diabetes. Investigators reverse transcribed all isolated RNA, so they sequenced expressed TCRB transcripts. Some clones are missing from TCRdb's copy, which holds only in-frame ones; the method was immunoSEQ multiplex PCR. The table includes about half a million clones, around 10% detected once. The sequenced sample was naive CD4+ T cells from blood. The receptors stem from a woman younger than 30 in good health.

The J gene is TRBJ2-1, the V gene TRBV7-9; 8 bases are a match to TRBD2. After removal of 5 bases from V and 6 bases from J, the junction contained 15 bases not matched to a gene. The CDR3 loop spans 17 amino acids. Germline CDR1 reads SEHNR; CDR2 reads FQNEAQ (reference sequence). This CDR3 is CASSPRGRAGGPNEQFF. The CDR3 bases are TGTGCCAGCAGCCCTAGAGGGAGGGCGGGAGGCCCCAATGAGCAGTTCTTC.

The chain joins TRBV28 to TRBJ2-7, with a possible D match to TRBD1 (6 bases). Trimming removed 7 bases from V and 3 bases from J, with 10 bases in between. CDR1 and CDR2 from the germline V gene are MDHEN and SYDVKM. The CDR3 length is 12 residues. The CDR3, as DNA: TGTGCCAGCACCAAACAGGGCTACGAGCAGTACGTC. This gives the protein CASTKQGYEQYV.

This rearrangement joins TRBV7-2 to TRBJ2-5; D is perhaps TRBD2 (5 bases). Germline V CDR1 and CDR2: SGHTA, FQGNSA. Trimming cost V 6 bases and J 5 bases, with 16 bases left between them. The CDR3 has 14 amino acids. The CDR3 DNA is TGTGCCAGCAGTCGCCGACGGACGGGGGAGACCCAGTACTTC. Amino acids: CASSRRRTGETQYF.

The V and J genes are TRBV5-4 and TRBJ2-2; D not certain. The length of the CDR3 is 15 residues. From germline, CDR1 is SGHNT and CDR2 YYREEE (reference sequence). The V and J ends lost 2 bases and 1 base respectively, with 9 bases between them. The CDR3 nucleotides are TGTGCCAGCAGCTTATTTCAAGAGAACACCGGGGAGCTGTTTTTT. It codes for CASSLFQENTGELFF.

This clone occurred a few times. The CDR3 DNA sequence: TGTGCCAGCAGCTTAGAAAGGACAGGGGTCCCTGGCTACACCTTC. Its protein product is CASSLERTGVPGYTF. The V and J genes are TRBV7-9 and TRBJ1-2; 9 positions match TRBD1. The CDR3 sequence is 15 residues long. J lost 7 bases, V lost 1 base, and 7 bases had no gene match. CDR1 is SEHNR and CDR2 is FQNEAQ in the germline V gene (reference sequence).

The chain recombines TRBV25-1 with TRBJ2-7; D ambiguous. CDR3 length: 14 amino acids. The germline CDR1 and CDR2 sequences are MGHDK and SYGVNS. V lost 4 bases and J 6 bases, leaving 16 bases between the germline ends. The CDR3 coding sequence is TGTGCCAGCAGTGGCACGGCTCTCCTAGGCGAGCAGTACTTC. Its translation is CASSGTALLGEQYF.

The chain combines TRBV18 with TRBJ2-1; D might be TRBD1 (5 bases). Germline V CDR1 and CDR2: KGHSH, LQKENI. V lost 4 bases to trimming and J lost 1 base, with 14 bases between them. The CDR3 is made up of 16 amino acids. The DNA of the CDR3 is TGTGCCAGCTCACTCAGGGTGGGCCATTCCTACAATGAGCAGTTCTTC. As protein: CASSLRVGHSYNEQFF.

The rearrangement joins TRBV7-6 to TRBJ2-5; TRBD1 matches at 9 bases. CDR3 length: 15 residues. The germline V gene encodes CDR1 SGHVS and CDR2 FNYEAQ. After removal of 4 bases from V and 4 bases from J, the junction contained 7 bases not matched to a gene. CDR3 loop: CASSYGGTGTETQYF. Written as DNA, the CDR3 is TGTGCCAGCAGCTACGGGGGGACAGGGACAGAGACCCAGTACTTC.

The chain couples TRBV6-6 to TRBJ2-7; tentatively, D is TRBD1 or TRBD2 (6 bases each). CDR1 is MNHNY, CDR2 SVGAGI, per germline (reference sequence). Trimming stripped 10 bases from V and 2 bases from J, with 15 bases between. CDR3 length equals 13 residues. CDR3 amino acids: CATRRDTTYEQYV. CDR3 in DNA: TGTGCCACCAGGAGGGACACCACCTACGAGCAGTACGTC.

J is TRBJ1-1 and V is TRBV7-9; no clear D gene. Germline-derived CDR1 and CDR2 are SEHNR and FQNEAQ (reference sequence). Trimming pared 6 bases from V and 3 bases from J, leaving 5 bases between. This CDR3 spans 11 amino acids. The CDR3 here is CASRGYTEAFF. Here the CDR3 DNA reads TGTGCCAGCAGGGGGTACACTGAAGCTTTCTTT.

The sample holds one count of this clone. V gene TRBV5-8 combines with J gene TRBJ2-7, with unresolved D. The CDR3 runs 12 residues. V was pared by 2 bases and J by 4 bases, with 7 bases between. The V gene's germline CDR1 is SGHTS and CDR2 YDEGEE. CDR3 coding DNA: TGTGCCAGCAGCTTAAGGATATACGAGCAGTACGTC. Amino acid sequence: CASSLRIYEQYV.

This clone appeared a few times. The chain recombines TRBV2 with TRBJ1-1, with 8 bases aligning to TRBD1. The CDR3 has 14 amino acids. The junction had 5 bases not matched to a gene; V was cut back by 7 bases and J by 1 base. Germline V CDR1 and CDR2: SNHLY, FYNNEI. DNA of the CDR3: TGTGCCAGCAAGACGGACAGGGCGAACACTGAAGCTTTCTTT. It specifies CASKTDRANTEAFF.

V usage is TRBV5-6 and J usage is TRBJ2-4; 8 positions agree with TRBD2. This CDR3 comprises 17 residues. Germline V CDR1 and CDR2: SGHDT, YYEEEE. Germline trimming cut 0 bases from V and 6 bases from J; bases unmatched to any gene: 11. CDR3 protein: CASSLGASSGPGNIQYF. CDR3 DNA sequence: TGTGCCAGCAGCTTGGGCGCCTCTAGCGGGCCCGGAAACATTCAGTACTTC.

This clone was seen a handful of times. V usage is TRBV28 and J usage is TRBJ1-5; D is ambiguous. The germline CDR1 and CDR2 sequences are MDHEN and SYDVKM. Trimming took off 5 bases at V and 3 bases at J, with 5 bases between the two ends. The CDR3 covers 12 residues. CDR3: CASSQNNQPQHF. CDR3 nucleotide sequence: TGTGCCAGCAGTCAGAACAATCAGCCCCAGCATTTT.

Only a few counts were recorded for this clone. The chain recombines TRBV5-1 with TRBJ2-2, with D possibly being TRBD1 or TRBD2 (5 bases each). In germline, CDR1 is SGHRS, CDR2 YFSETQ. The CDR3 covers 17 residues. V shed 0 bases and J shed 2 bases, with 14 bases lying between them. The CDR3 coding sequence is TGCGCCAGCAGCTTGGTCTATGGCAGGGACAACACCGGGGAGCTGTTTTTT. Its translation: CASSLVYGRDNTGELFF.

The sample holds one count of this clone. The genes are TRBV27 and TRBJ1-2; D might be TRBD1 (5 bases). This CDR3 region has 15 residues. V was trimmed by 5 bases and J by 4 bases, leaving 17 bases between them. CDR1 is MNHEY and CDR2 is SMNVEV in the germline V gene (reference sequence). CDR3 protein: CASSPAARVSYGYTF. Here the CDR3 DNA reads TGTGCCAGCAGTCCCGCGGCCAGGGTCTCCTATGGCTACACCTTC.

This clone was seen a handful of times. The chain links TRBV4-1 to TRBJ1-1; D is unclear. V lost 5 bases and J 2 bases, leaving 12 bases between the germline ends. This CDR3 comprises 14 residues. From germline, CDR1 is MGHRA and CDR2 YSYEKL. The CDR3 DNA sequence: TGCGCCAGCAGCACCAAAGCCGTAAACACTGAAGCTTTCTTT. Amino acid sequence: CASSTKAVNTEAFF.

The V and J genes are TRBV6-5 and TRBJ1-1; a possible D gene is TRBD1 (6 bases). This CDR3 has 15 amino acids. The V gene lost 0 bases and the J gene lost 0 bases, with 8 bases spanning the gap. Germline V gene lookup returns CDR1 MNHEY and CDR2 SVGAGI. The DNA of the CDR3 is TGTGCCAGCAGTTACTCGGGGGACATGAACACTGAAGCTTTCTTT. Amino acid sequence: CASSYSGDMNTEAFF.

The gene calls are TRBV29-1 and TRBJ2-5; D unresolved. CDR3 length equals 10 residues. V lost 3 bases and J lost 6, with 5 bases in between. CDR1 SQVTM and CDR2 ANQGSEA come from the germline V gene. CDR3 nucleotides: TGCAGCGTTGACCAGAAGACCCAGTACTTC. It codes for CSVDQKTQYF.

V gene TRBV5-1 combines with J gene TRBJ1-1, with 7 bases matching TRBD1. V lost 4 bases, J lost 1 base, and 4 bases stayed unmatched. CDR1 and CDR2 (germline): SGHRS, YFSETQ. The CDR3 loop spans 14 amino acids. The CDR3 spells CASSIDRANTEAFF. DNA of the CDR3: TGCGCCAGCAGCATAGACAGGGCGAACACTGAAGCTTTCTTT.

This clone has only a few counts. The CDR3, as DNA: TGCGCCAGCAGCTTGGAGGGGGCTCATGAGCAGTTCTTC. As protein: CASSLEGAHEQFF. The genes are TRBV5-1 and TRBJ2-1; 7 nucleotides match TRBD1. CDR1 and CDR2 from the germline V gene are SGHRS and YFSETQ. The CDR3 runs 13 residues. Losses at the gene ends were 0 bases for V and 8 bases for J; bases not matched to a gene: 2.

The rearrangement links TRBV30 to TRBJ1-1, with TRBD1 as a possible D gene (6 bases). V gave up 2 bases and J gave up 6 bases, with 10 bases separating them. The CDR3 is 12 residues long. Germline V gene lookup returns CDR1 GTSNPN and CDR2 SVGIG (reference sequence). CDR3 in amino acids: CAWSRTVSEAFF. For the CDR3, the DNA is TGTGCCTGGAGTCGGACAGTATCTGAAGCTTTCTTT.

The chain has TRBV6-6 and TRBJ2-2; D gene unclear. V was trimmed by 5 bases and J by 1 base, leaving 11 bases between them. The CDR3 covers 15 residues. Germline V gives CDR1 MNHNY, CDR2 SVGAGI (reference sequence). DNA of the CDR3: TGTGCCAGCAGTCTTAGACGGCAGAACACCGGGGAGCTGTTTTTT. Protein: CASSLRRQNTGELFF.

This clone turned up a few times. Other DNA sequences from this sample encode an identical CDR3 as well. The J gene is TRBJ1-1, the V gene TRBV7-9; D call uncertain. Germline V gene sequence: CDR1 SEHNR, CDR2 FQNEAQ (reference sequence). This CDR3 has 11 amino acids. The germline V and J ends were trimmed by 3 bases and 6 bases, with 5 bases remaining between them. The CDR3 is CASSLVAEAFF. CDR3 coding DNA: TGTGCCAGCAGCTTGGTCGCTGAAGCTTTCTTT.

In the case of this clone: In the same sample, other DNA sequences code for this CDR3. The rearrangement links TRBV18 to TRBJ2-3, with 12 positions matching TRBD2. This CDR3 has 15 residues. The V gene end was trimmed by 6 bases and the J gene end by 3 bases; junction bases not matched to a gene: 4. Germline V gene sequence: CDR1 KGHSH, CDR2 LQKENI. DNA of the CDR3: TGTGCCAGCTCCCCCGGACTAGCGGGGACAGATACGCAGTATTTT. This encodes CASSPGLAGTDTQYF.

The table lists this clone with a few counts. The genes are TRBV4-3 and TRBJ1-5, with D hard to call. The CDR3 loop spans 13 amino acids. The germline V and J ends were trimmed by 1 base and 9 bases, with 10 bases remaining between them. Germline V lookup: CDR1 LGHNA, CDR2 YSLEER. The CDR3 bases are TGCGCCAGCAGCCAAGCGGTGAAAGGGCCCCAGCATTTT. Its translation is CASSQAVKGPQHF.

The rearrangement uses TRBV7-2 and TRBJ2-4; D tentatively reads TRBD1 or TRBD2 (5 bases each). V was shortened by 5 bases and J by 8 bases, with 16 bases between the two germline ends. The CDR3 runs to 14 residues. Germline V gene lookup returns CDR1 SGHTA and CDR2 FQGNSA. In DNA, the CDR3 is TGTGCCAGCAGCATCCGGGGCACAAGGGACATTCAGTACTTC. Translation gives CASSIRGTRDIQYF.

This clone was seen a few times. The chain joins TRBV7-9 to TRBJ1-1; D not resolved. In germline, CDR1 is SEHNR, CDR2 FQNEAQ (reference sequence). Trimming took off 6 bases at V and 4 bases at J, with 12 bases between the two ends. This CDR3 has 13 residues. CDR3 nucleotides: TGTGCCAGCAGACTGACGGTGACCACTGAAGCTTTCTTT. Amino acids: CASRLTVTTEAFF.

V usage is TRBV4-2 and J usage is TRBJ2-7; D uncertain. Per the germline V gene, CDR1 is LGHNA and CDR2 is YNFKEQ. The V end lost 0 bases, the J end lost 0 bases, and 9 bases lay between the germline ends. This CDR3 contains 15 residues. The DNA for the CDR3 is TGTGCCAGCAGCCAAGATATCCCGAGCTCCTACGAGCAGTACTTC. Protein: CASSQDIPSSYEQYF.

This clone was picked up a small number of times. The chain links TRBV5-1 to TRBJ2-7; 10 bases map to TRBD1. Germline CDR1 and CDR2: SGHRS and YFSETQ. CDR3 length: 15 amino acids. Germline trimming cut 4 bases from V and 3 bases from J; bases unmatched to any gene: 7. In nucleotides, the CDR3 is TGCGCCAGCAGCCTAGGGACAGGGGTCGGCTACGAGCAGTACGTC. Amino acids: CASSLGTGVGYEQYV.

The chain recombines TRBV4-3 with TRBJ2-5; the match to TRBD2 covers 7 bases. Germline lookup yields CDR1 LGHNA and CDR2 YSLEER. Trimming took 0 bases from V and 0 from J; bases not matched to a gene: 4. This CDR3 is built from 16 residues. The CDR3 region has the DNA TGCGCCAGCAGCCAAGAGCTAGCGGAGTACCAAGAGACCCAGTACTTC. As protein: CASSQELAEYQETQYF.

This clone was observed a few times. This sequence joins TRBV29-1 and TRBJ1-2, with D possibly TRBD1 on 5 matching bases. Germline V gene sequence: CDR1 SQVTM, CDR2 ANQGSEA. V was pared by 1 base and J by 4 bases, with 19 bases between. The CDR3 covers 16 residues. CDR3 coding DNA: TGCAGCGTTGAAGGGGGCAGCAGATTCTTGGGCTATGGCTACACCTTC. Protein sequence: CSVEGGSRFLGYGYTF.